The rows below give T cell receptor beta chains drawn from one sample of a study of blood T cell repertoires in COVID-19. Assay: immunoSEQ multiplex PCR; the TCRdb copy retains only in-frame clones and omits some. The table includes about 140,000 clones, around 81% detected once. Material: peripheral blood. The origin of the receptors is a human donor in a cohort sampled during active COVID-19. Each CDR3 is given with its conserved first and last residue. A D gene is named only where the DNA matches it firmly. Clone size, where shown, is once, few, many, or a class for clones that have expanded.

>TRBV5-5|TRBJ1-2|-|-
TGTGCCAGCAGCCTAGGAATCTATGGCTACACCTTC
CASSLGIYGYTF
>TRBV15|TRBJ1-5|-|-
TGTGCCACCAGCAGAGAGTGGATTTCAGGGGAATCCGGGCCCCAGCATTTT
CATSREWISGESGPQHF
>TRBV7-3|TRBJ2-7|-|-
TGTGCCAGCAGCTTAACGAAGGGGGAGGGCTACGAGCAGTACTTC
CASSLTKGEGYEQYF
>TRBV2|TRBJ1-4|-|-
TGTGCCAGCAGTCGTTTATCCAGTAATGAAAAACTGTTTTTT
CASSRLSSNEKLFF
>TRBV21-1|TRBJ2-7|-|-
TGTGCCAGCAGCAACGGACTCGTTCGGGAGCAGTACTTC
CASSNGLVREQYF
>TRBV7-6|TRBJ2-7|few|TRBD1
TGTGCCAGCAGCCACGGGGGACAGGGCTCCTACGAGCAGTACTTC
CASSHGGQGSYEQYF
>TRBV19|TRBJ2-1|-|-
TGTGCCAGTAGTATAGCTAAGGACAGAGTTGACAATGAGCAGTTCTTC
CASSIAKDRVDNEQFF
>TRBV7-2|TRBJ2-5|few|-
TGTGCCAGCAGCTTAGGTCGAGTTTTCTTGGAAGAGACCCAGTACTTC
CASSLGRVFLEETQYF
>TRBV5-1|TRBJ2-1|-|-
TGCGCCAGCAGCTTGCGGGCAGGGTCATACAATGAGCAGTTCTTC
CASSLRAGSYNEQFF
>TRBV7-9|TRBJ2-5|-|TRBD2
TGTGCCAGCAGCTCCACTAGCGGGAGCGAGACCCAGTACTTC
CASSSTSGSETQYF
>TRBV19|TRBJ2-3|-|-
TGTGCCAGTAGTCCCAACAGGGTTGCGCAGTATTTT
CASSPNRVAQYF
>TRBV28|TRBJ2-7|-|TRBD2
TGTGCCAGCAGCCCCCTAGCGGGAGTTAACGAGCAGTACTTC
CASSPLAGVNEQYF
>TRBV7-9|TRBJ2-3|-|TRBD1
TGTGCCAGCACCCCATGGGTGGACAGGAACACAGATACGCAGTATTTT
CASTPWVDRNTDTQYF
>TRBV5-6|TRBJ2-7|-|TRBD2
TGTGCCAGCAGACGACTAGCGCGGATGTACGAGCAGTACTTC
CASRRLARMYEQYF
>TRBV27|TRBJ1-5|many|-
TGTGCCAGCAGCCCGGACAGTGCGATGCCCCAGCATTTT
CASSPDSAMPQHF
>TRBV25-1|TRBJ2-5|-|-
TGTGCCAGCAGTGAATCGCCAGGTCCGGACCAAGAGACCCAGTACTTC
CASSESPGPDQETQYF
>TRBV29-1|TRBJ2-1|few|-
TGCAGCGGGCTTCGGGTTTACAATGAGCAGTTCTTC
CSGLRVYNEQFF
>TRBV28|TRBJ2-3|-|TRBD1
TGTGCCAGCAGAAACGGACAGGGGGCCGCGGGGCAGTATTTT
CASRNGQGAAGQYF
>TRBV11-2|TRBJ2-1|-|TRBD2
TGTGCCAGCAGCTTAGGTACTAGCGGGAGCAGAAAGCTAATCAATGAGCAGTTCTTC
CASSLGTSGSRKLINEQFF
>TRBV6-2/TRBV6-3|TRBJ1-5|-|-
TGTGCCAGCAGTTACGCAACAGTCAATCAGCCCCAGCATTTT
CASSYATVNQPQHF
>TRBV3-1/TRBV3-2|TRBJ2-7|-|TRBD2
TGTGCCAGCAGCCACGGACTAGCGGGAGCCACCTACGAGCAGTACTTC
CASSHGLAGATYEQYF
>TRBV28|TRBJ2-7|-|-
TGTGCCAGCAGTTTAGGCGGGGAACTCAGCTACGAGCAGTACTTC
CASSLGGELSYEQYF
>TRBV7-2|TRBJ1-5|-|TRBD1
TGTGCCAGCAGCCCAGGGCAGGGGGGCCAGCCCCAGCATTTT
CASSPGQGGQPQHF
>TRBV5-6|TRBJ2-5|-|-
TGTGCCAGCAGGTCTACACAGGGAACGCAGACCCAGTACTTC
CASRSTQGTQTQYF
>TRBV27|TRBJ2-7|few|-
TGTGCCAGCAGTTATAGGGGCCCCTCCTACGAGCAGTACTTC
CASSYRGPSYEQYF
>TRBV13|TRBJ2-7|few|TRBD1
TGTGCCAGCAGCCAGGGACAGGGGCTTGTAGAGCAGTACTTC
CASSQGQGLVEQYF
>TRBV1|TRBJ2-7|-|-
TGCACCAGCAGCCAGCCCCCGGGGGGCGGGAGACTCTGGTCCTACGAGCAGTACTTC
CTSSQPPGGGRLWSYEQYF
>TRBV6-5|TRBJ1-4|-|-
TGTGCCAGCAGTTACACAGGGATGGGAATGGAAAAACTGTTTTTT
CASSYTGMGMEKLFF
>TRBV5-4|TRBJ2-7|-|TRBD1
TGTGCCAGCAGAACGACAGGGATGGCTCGCGAGCAGTACTTC
CASRTTGMAREQYF
>TRBV5-6|TRBJ2-1|-|-
TGTGCCAGCAGCTTGGCCGGTCGGAGGGCCTACAATGAGCAGTTCTTC
CASSLAGRRAYNEQFF
>TRBV6-2/TRBV6-3|TRBJ2-1|-|-
TGTGCCAGCAGTTACGGGGGGACCACCTATGGAGATGAGCAGTTCTTC
CASSYGGTTYGDEQFF
>TRBV11-2|TRBJ1-2|-|TRBD1
TGTGCCAGCAGCTTAGCCAACAGGGGGGATGGCTACACCTTC
CASSLANRGDGYTF
>TRBV15|TRBJ1-5|-|-
TGTGCCACCAGCAGAGAGGGCAGGGGAATAAATCAGCCCCAGCATTTT
CATSREGRGINQPQHF
>TRBV5-5|TRBJ2-7|-|-
TGTGCCAGCAGCTGGATCGCCGGGACAACCTATCCTCCCTACGAGCAGTACTTC
CASSWIAGTTYPPYEQYF
>TRBV5-1|TRBJ2-3|-|-
TGCGCCAGCAGCTTGACGCCGGGGGATACGCAGTATTTT
CASSLTPGDTQYF
>TRBV6-2/TRBV6-3|TRBJ1-4|-|TRBD1
TGTGCCAGCAGTTACTTGGACAGGGCTAATGAAAAACTGTTTTTT
CASSYLDRANEKLFF
>TRBV6-6|TRBJ1-3|-|-
TGTGCCAGCAGTACCGACAGCACCTCTGGAAACACCATATATTTT
CASSTDSTSGNTIYF
>TRBV7-9|TRBJ1-2|-|TRBD1
TGTGCCAGCAGCCCGGACAGGGGGGCCCTCTATGGCTACACCTTC
CASSPDRGALYGYTF
>TRBV20-1|TRBJ1-5|-|TRBD1
TGCAGTGCTAGTGAGACAGGGGGAAATCAGCCCCAGCATTTT
CSASETGGNQPQHF
>TRBV15|TRBJ1-1|few|-
TGTGCCACCAGCCCACGAACGGGAACTGAAGCTTTCTTT
CATSPRTGTEAFF
>TRBV2|TRBJ2-7|-|-
TGTGCCAGCAGTGCCCCGTACGAGCAGTACTTC
CASSAPYEQYF